This T cell receptor beta chain stems from a study of T cell responses to AZD1222 COVID-19 vaccine. Clones were read by immunoSEQ multiplex PCR, and TCRdb kept only the in-frame ones, dropping some. The sample carries approximately 170,000 clones, 75% to 90% recorded once. The sample here was peripheral blood, taken on day 0 of AZD1222 vaccination. The receptor was isolated from an adult in good health.

The DNA of the CDR3 is TGTGCCAGCAGCCGGACCGGGACAGGATCCTACGAGCAGTACTTC. As protein: CASSRTGTGSYEQYF. The chain uses TRBV4-2 and TRBJ2-7, with TRBD1 matching over 8 bases. Germline CDR1 is LGHNA and CDR2 is YNFKEQ. The CDR3 length is 15 residues. Unmatched junction bases numbered 6, after V lost 4 bases and J lost 1 base.